The T cell receptor (beta chain) under discussion was sequenced for a study of post-analysis software for immune sequencing data. Study-level results: With F measure, samples from one preparation batch clustered together strongly. A handful of TRBV segments appeared more often in patients than in controls, and TRBV5-6, TRBV5-1 and TRBV20-1 were among these. Comparison with controls showed significantly lower normalized Chao1 diversity in multiple sclerosis patients.

The CDR3 consists of 15 residues. The V gene end was trimmed by 4 bases and the J gene end by 2 bases; junction bases not matched to a gene: 3. Per the germline V gene, CDR1 is SGHRS and CDR2 is YFSETQ. About this clonotype itself: Its antigen is unknown.

TCR beta cDNA libraries had unique molecular identifiers. TCRdb reprocessed the PCR reads via MiXCR and lists one record per CDR3 protein. The sample includes over 300,000 distinct CDR3 sequences, 30% to 45% of them seen just once. The sequenced sample consisted of blood. The receptor was derived from a girl under 18 with multiple sclerosis. The chain recombines TRBV5-1 with TRBJ2-1; 10 positions agree with TRBD2. CDR3 amino acids: CASSPGLAPYNEQFF. The CDR3 nucleotides are TGCGCCAGCAGCCCGGGACTAGCGCCCTACAATGAGCAGTTCTTC.